The present TCR beta chain was sequenced within a study of blood T cell repertoires in COVID-19. Study-wide background: Spain, Italy and the United States supplied samples that represented acute and convalescent COVID-19. In each case, the material was cDNA or gDNA derived from T cells, B-cell-depleted T cells, or PBMCs.

The CDR3 runs to 15 residues. In germline, CDR1 is SNHLY, CDR2 FYNNEI. V shed 3 bases, J shed 7 bases, and the junction held 6 bases outside the gene matches. Under the authors' procedure: Reference gene primer amplification gave nucleated cell count estimates. Sequenced by immunoSEQ multiplex PCR; TCRdb stores in-frame clones only, minus some. D and trimming come from the DNA, and the V and J calls and clone size come from that table. Of around 620,000 clones listed, approximately 90% were seen once; the top ten hold about 0.26%. Sequencing input: peripheral blood. The clonotype was recovered from a woman in her late teens or twenties with acute or convalescent COVID-19. The chain uses TRBV2 and TRBJ1-6, with 7 bases that match TRBD1. Here the CDR3 DNA reads TGTGCCAGCAGTGATAGGGGGACAGAGAATTCACCCCTCCACTTT. As protein: CASSDRGTENSPLHF.